The T cell receptor beta chain under discussion was sequenced for a study of vaccination and CD4 T cells after COVID-19. Sample treatment: roughly 10-day PBMC culture with coronavirus spike peptide pools or control peptides (ViraFEST assay). Pre-COVID-19 pandemic sampling (2011-2018) yielded the unexposed donor's CD4+ T cells. Germline CDR1 SGHTA, CDR2 FQGNSA. The CDR3 consists of 14 residues. V dropped 1 base and J dropped 8 bases, with 14 bases sitting between them. This clonotype has more than one count but fewer than ten. Its cognate antigen is unknown. The Oncomine TCR Beta short-read assay was applied to DNA of cultured CD4+ T cells. TCRdb analysed the PCR reads with MiXCR anew, one entry per CDR3 protein. This table holds about 10,000 distinct CDR3 sequences, approximately 57% found once.

The chain employs TRBV7-2 and TRBJ1-2; no firm D call. The sample was CD4+ T cells from blood, cultured in vitro. The receptor was isolated from a human donor in good health. In DNA, the CDR3 is TGTGCCAGCAGCTTAGGTGCATGGGATAACGGCTACACCTTC. Translating it yields CASSLGAWDNGYTF.